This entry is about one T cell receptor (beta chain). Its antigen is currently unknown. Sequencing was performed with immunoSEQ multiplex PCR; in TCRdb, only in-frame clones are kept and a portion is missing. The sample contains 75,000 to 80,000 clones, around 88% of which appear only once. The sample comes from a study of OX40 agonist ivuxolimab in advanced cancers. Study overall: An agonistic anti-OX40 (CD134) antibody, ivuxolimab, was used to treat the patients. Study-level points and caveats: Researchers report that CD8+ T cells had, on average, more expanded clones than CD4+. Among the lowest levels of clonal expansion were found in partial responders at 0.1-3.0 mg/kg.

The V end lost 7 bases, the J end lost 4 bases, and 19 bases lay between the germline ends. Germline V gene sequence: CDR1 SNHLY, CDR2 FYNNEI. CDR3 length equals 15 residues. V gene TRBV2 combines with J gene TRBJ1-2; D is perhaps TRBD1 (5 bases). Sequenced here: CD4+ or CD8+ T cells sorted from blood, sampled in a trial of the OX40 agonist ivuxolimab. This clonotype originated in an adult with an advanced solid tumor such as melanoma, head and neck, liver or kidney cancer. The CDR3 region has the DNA TGTGCCAGCACCCAGGACTCCCCGGGGCCCTATGGCTACACCTTC. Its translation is CASTQDSPGPYGYTF. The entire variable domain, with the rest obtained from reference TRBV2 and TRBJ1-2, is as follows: EPEVTQTPSHQVTQMGQEVILRCVPISNHLYFYWYRQILGQKVEFLVSFYNNEISEKSEIFDDQFSVERPDGSNFTLKIRSTKLEDSAMYFCASTQDSPGPYGYTFGSGTRLTVV.